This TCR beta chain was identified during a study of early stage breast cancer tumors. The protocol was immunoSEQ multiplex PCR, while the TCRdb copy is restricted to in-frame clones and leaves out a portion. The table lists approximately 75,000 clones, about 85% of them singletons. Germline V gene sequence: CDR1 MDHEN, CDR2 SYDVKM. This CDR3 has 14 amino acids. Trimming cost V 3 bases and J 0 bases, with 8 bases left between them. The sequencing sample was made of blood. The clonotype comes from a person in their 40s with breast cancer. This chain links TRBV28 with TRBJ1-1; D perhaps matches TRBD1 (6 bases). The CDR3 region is CASSFRTVNTEAFF. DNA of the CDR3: TGTGCCAGCAGTTTCAGGACAGTGAACACTGAAGCTTTCTTT.